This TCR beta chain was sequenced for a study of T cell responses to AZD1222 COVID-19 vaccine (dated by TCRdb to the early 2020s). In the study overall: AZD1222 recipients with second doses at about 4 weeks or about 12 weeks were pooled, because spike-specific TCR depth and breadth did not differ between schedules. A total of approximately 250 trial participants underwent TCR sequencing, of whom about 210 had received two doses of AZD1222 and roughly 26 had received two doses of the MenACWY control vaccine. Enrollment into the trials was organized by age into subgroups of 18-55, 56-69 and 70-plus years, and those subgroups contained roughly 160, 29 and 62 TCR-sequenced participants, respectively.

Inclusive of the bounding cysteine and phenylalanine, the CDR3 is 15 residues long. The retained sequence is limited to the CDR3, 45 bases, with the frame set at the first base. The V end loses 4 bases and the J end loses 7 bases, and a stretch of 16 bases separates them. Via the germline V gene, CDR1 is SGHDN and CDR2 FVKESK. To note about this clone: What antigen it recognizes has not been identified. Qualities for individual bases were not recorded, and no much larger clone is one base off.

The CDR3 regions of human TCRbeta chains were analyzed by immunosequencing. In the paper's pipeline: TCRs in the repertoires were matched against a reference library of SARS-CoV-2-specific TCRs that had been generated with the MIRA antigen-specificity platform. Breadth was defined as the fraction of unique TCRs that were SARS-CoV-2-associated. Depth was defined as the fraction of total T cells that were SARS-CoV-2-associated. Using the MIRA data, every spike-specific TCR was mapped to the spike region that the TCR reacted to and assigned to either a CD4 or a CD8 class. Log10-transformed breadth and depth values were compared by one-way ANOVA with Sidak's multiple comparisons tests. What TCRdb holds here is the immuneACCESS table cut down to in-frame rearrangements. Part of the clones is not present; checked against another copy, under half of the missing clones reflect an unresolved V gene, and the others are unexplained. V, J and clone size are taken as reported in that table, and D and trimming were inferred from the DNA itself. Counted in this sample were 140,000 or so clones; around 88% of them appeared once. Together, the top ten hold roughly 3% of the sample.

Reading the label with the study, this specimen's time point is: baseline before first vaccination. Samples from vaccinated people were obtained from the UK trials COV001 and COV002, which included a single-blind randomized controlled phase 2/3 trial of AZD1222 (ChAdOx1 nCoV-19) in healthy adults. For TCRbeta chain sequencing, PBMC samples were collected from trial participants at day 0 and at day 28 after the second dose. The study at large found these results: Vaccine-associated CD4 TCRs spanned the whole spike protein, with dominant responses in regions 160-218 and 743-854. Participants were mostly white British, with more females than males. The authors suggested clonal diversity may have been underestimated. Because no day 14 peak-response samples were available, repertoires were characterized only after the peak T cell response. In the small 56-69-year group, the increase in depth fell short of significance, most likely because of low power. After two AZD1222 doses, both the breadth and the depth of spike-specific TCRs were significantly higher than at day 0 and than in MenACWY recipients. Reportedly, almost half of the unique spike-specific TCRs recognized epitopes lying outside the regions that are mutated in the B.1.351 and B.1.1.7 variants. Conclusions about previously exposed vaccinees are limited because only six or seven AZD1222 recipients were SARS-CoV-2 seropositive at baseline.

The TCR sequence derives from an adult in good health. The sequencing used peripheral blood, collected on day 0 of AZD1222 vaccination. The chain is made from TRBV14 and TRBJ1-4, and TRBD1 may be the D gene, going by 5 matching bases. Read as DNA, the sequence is TGTGCCAGCAGCCCCATTGGGGGGTCGACTGAAAAACTGTTTTTT. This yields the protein CASSPIGGSTEKLFF.